This TCR beta chain was recorded in a study of blood T cell repertoires in COVID-19. Germline V lookup: CDR1 WNHNN, CDR2 SYGVQD (reference sequence). Between the trimmed V and J ends, which lost 6 bases and 3 bases, there was a span of 3 bases. The CDR3 is 11 amino acids. Either two negative PCRs, clearance, or symptom resolution qualified Cohort 3 donors as recovered. This clone was found a few times. Profiled with immunoSEQ multiplex PCR; TCRdb holds only in-frame clones, not every one. The sample has more than 110,000 clones; around 80% are singletons. This chain connects TRBV10-1 to TRBJ1-3; D not resolved. The sequence came from a woman aged 45-65 years who had recovered from COVID-19. The sample comprised PBMCs or T cells enriched from blood (not recorded which). In DNA, the CDR3 is TGCGCCAGCAGCCATGGAAACACCATATATTTT. Its translation is CASSHGNTIYF.